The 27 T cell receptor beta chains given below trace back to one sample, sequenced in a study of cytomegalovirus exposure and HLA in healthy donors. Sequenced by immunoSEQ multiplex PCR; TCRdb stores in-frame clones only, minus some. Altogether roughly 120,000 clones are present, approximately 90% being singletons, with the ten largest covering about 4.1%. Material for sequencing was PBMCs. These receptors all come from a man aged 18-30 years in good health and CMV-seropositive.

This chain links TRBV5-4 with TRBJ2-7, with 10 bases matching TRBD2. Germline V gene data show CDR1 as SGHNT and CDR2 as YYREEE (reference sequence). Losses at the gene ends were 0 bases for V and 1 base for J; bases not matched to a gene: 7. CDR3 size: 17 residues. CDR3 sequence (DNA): TGTGCCAGCAGCTTGGGAGCGGGGGGGGGAACTTCCTACGAGCAGTACTTC. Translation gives CASSLGAGGGTSYEQYF.

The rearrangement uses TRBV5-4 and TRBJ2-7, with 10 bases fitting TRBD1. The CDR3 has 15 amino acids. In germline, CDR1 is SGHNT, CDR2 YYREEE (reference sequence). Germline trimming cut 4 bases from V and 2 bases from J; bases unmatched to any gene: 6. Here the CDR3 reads CASSQDRGVAYEQYF. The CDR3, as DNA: TGTGCCAGCAGCCAGGACAGGGGGGTTGCCTACGAGCAGTACTTC.

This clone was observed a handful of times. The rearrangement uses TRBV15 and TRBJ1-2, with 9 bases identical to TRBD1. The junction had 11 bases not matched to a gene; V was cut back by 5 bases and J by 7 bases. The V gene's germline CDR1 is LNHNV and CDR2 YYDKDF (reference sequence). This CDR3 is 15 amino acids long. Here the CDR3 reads CATSRPGTGTSGYTF. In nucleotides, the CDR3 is TGTGCCACCAGCCGCCCCGGGACAGGGACTTCTGGCTACACCTTC.

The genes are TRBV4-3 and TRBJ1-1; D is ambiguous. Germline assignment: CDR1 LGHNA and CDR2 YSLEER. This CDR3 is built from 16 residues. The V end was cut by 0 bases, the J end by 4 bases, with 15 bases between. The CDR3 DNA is TGCGCCAGCAGCCAAGAGACGGGGTATAGGCGCACTGAAGCTTTCTTT. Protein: CASSQETGYRRTEAFF.

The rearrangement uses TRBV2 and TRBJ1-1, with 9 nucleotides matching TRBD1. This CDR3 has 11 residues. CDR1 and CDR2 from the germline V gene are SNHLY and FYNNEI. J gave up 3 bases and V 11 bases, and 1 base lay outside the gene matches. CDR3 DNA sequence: TGTGCCGGGGACAGGGACACTGAAGCTTTCTTT. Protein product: CAGDRDTEAFF.

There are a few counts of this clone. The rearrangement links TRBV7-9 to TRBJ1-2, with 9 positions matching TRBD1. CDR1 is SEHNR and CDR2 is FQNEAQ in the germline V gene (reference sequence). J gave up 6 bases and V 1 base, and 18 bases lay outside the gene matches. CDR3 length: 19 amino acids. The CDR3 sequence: CASSLGFADRGTRPNGYTF. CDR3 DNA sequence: TGTGCCAGCAGCTTAGGATTTGCAGACAGGGGGACGAGGCCTAATGGCTACACCTTC.

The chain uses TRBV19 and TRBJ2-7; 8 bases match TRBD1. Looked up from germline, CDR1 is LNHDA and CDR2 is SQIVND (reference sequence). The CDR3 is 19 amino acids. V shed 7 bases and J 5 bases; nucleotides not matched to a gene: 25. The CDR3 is CASTQTGQGAAKAGNEQYF. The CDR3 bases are TGTGCCAGTACCCAAACTGGACAGGGAGCTGCCAAGGCCGGGAACGAGCAGTACTTC.

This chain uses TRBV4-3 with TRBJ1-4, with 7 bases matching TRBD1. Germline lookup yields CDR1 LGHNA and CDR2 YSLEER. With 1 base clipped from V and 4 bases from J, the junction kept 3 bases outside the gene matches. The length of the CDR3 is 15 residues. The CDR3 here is CASSQARDSNEKLFF. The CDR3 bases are TGCGCCAGCAGCCAAGCCCGGGACAGTAATGAAAAACTGTTTTTT.

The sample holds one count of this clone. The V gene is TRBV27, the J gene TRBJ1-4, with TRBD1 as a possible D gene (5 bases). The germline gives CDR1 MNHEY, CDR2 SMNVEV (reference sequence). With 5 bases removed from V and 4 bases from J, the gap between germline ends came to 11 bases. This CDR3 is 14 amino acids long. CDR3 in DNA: TGTGCCAGCAGTCTCCAGGGTCTTAATGAAAAACTGTTTTTT. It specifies CASSLQGLNEKLFF.

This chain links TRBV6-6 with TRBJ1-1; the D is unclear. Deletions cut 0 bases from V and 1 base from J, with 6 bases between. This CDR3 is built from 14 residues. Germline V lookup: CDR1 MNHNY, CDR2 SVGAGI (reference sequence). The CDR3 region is CASSYSKQNTEAFF. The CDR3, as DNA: TGTGCCAGCAGTTACTCGAAACAGAACACTGAAGCTTTCTTT.

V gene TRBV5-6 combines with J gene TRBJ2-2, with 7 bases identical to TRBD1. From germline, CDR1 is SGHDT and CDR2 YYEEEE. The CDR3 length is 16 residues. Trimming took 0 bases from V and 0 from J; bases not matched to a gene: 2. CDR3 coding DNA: TGTGCCAGCAGCTTGGGACAGGGCACGAACACCGGGGAGCTGTTTTTT. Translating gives CASSLGQGTNTGELFF.

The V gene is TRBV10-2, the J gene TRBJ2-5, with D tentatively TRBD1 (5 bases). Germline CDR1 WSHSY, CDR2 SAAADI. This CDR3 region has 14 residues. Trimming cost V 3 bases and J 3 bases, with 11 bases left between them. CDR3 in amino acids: CASSEIRVKETQYF. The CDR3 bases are TGCGCCAGCAGTGAAATCAGGGTGAAAGAGACCCAGTACTTC.

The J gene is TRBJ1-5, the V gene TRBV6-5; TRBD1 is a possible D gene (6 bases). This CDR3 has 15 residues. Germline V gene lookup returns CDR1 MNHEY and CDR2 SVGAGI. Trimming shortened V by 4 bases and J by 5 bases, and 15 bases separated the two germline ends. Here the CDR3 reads CASSSSGGLHQPQHF. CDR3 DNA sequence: TGTGCCAGCAGTTCTTCCGGGGGGCTCCATCAGCCCCAGCATTTT.

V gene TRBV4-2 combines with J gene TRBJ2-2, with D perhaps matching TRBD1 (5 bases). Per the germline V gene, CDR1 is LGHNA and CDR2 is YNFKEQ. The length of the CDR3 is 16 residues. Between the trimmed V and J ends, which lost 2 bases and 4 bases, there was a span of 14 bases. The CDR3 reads CASSQLPLRGTGELFF. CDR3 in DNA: TGTGCCAGCAGCCAACTGCCCCTAAGGGGCACCGGGGAGCTGTTTTTT.

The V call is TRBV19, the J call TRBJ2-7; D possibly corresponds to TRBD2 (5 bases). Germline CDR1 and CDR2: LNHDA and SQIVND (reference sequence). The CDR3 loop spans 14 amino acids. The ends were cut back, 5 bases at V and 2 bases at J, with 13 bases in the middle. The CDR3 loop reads CASSPPDGTYEQYF. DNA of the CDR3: TGTGCCAGTAGTCCGCCGGACGGGACCTACGAGCAGTACTTC. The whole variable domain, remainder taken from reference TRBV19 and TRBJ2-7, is DGGITQSPKYLFRKEGQNVTLSCEQNLNHDAMYWYRQDPGQGLRLIYYSQIVNDFQKGDIAEGYSVSREKKESFPLTVTSAQKNPTAFYLCASSPPDGTYEQYFGPGTRLTVT.

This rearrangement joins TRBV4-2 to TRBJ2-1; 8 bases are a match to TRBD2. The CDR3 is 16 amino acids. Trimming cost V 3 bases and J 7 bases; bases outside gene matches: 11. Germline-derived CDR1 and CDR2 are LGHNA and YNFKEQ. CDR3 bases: TGTGCCAGCAGCCATACGGGGGGGCTAAGGGAAAATGAGCAGTTCTTC. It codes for CASSHTGGLRENEQFF.

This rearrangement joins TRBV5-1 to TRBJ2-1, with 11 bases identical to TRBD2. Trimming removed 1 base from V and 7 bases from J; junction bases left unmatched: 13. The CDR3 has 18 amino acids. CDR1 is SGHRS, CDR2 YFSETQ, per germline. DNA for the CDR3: TGCGCCAGCAGCTTGCGCCCCACTAGCGGGGGAGGTTGGAATGAGCAGTTCTTC. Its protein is CASSLRPTSGGGWNEQFF.

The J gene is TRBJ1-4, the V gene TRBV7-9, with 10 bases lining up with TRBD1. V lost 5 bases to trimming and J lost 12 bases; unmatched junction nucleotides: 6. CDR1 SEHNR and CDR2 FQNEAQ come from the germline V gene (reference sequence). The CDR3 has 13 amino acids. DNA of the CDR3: TGTGCCAGCAGCCGAGACAGGGGGCAAGAACTGTTTTTT. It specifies CASSRDRGQELFF. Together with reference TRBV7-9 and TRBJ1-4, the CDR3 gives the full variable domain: DTGVSQNPRHKITKRGQNVTFRCDPISEHNRLYWYRQTLGQGPEFLTYFQNEAQLEKSRLLSDRFSAERPKGSFSTLEIQRTEQGDSAMYLCASSRDRGQELFFGSGTQLSVL.

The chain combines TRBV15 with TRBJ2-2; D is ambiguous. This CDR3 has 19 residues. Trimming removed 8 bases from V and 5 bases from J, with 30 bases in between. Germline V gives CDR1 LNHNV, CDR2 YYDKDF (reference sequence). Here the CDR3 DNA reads TGTGCCACCCTCCGATCCATCGCTACCTCAAAGATCTTAACCGGGGAGCTGTTTTTT. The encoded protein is CATLRSIATSKILTGELFF.

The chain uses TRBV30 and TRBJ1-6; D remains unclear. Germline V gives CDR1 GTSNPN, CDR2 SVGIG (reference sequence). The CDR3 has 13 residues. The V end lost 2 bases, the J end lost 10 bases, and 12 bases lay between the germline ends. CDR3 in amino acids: CAWSTAGLSPLHF. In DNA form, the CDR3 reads TGTGCCTGGAGTACGGCAGGACTCTCACCCCTCCACTTT.

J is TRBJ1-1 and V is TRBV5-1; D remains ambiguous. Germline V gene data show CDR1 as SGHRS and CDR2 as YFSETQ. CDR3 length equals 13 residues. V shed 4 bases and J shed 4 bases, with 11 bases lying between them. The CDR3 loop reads CASSDQKPTEAFF. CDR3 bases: TGCGCCAGCAGCGATCAGAAACCCACTGAAGCTTTCTTT.

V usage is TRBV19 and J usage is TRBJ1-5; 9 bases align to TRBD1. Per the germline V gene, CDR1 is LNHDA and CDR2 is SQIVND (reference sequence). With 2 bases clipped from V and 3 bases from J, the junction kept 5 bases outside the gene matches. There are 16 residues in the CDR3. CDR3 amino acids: CASSIRGQGYNQPQHF. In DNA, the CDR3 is TGTGCCAGTAGTATAAGGGGACAGGGCTACAATCAGCCCCAGCATTTT.

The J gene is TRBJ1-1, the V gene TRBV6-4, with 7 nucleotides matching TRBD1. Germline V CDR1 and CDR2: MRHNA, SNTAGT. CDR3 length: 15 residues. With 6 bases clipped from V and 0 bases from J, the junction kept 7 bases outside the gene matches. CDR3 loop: CASREQGTVNTEAFF. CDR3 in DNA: TGTGCCAGCAGGGAACAGGGGACAGTGAACACTGAAGCTTTCTTT.

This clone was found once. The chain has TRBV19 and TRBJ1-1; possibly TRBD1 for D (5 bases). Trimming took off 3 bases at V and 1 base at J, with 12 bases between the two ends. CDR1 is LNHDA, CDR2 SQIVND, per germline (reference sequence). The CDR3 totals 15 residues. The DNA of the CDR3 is TGTGCCAGTAGTATGGCCACGGGGGGGAACACTGAAGCTTTCTTT. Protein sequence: CASSMATGGNTEAFF.

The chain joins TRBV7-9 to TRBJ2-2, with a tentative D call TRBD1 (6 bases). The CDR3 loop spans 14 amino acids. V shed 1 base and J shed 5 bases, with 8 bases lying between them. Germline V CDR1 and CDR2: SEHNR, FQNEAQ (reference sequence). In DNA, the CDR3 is TGTGCCAGCAGCTTAGTGACAGGTACCGGGGAGCTGTTTTTT. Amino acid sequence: CASSLVTGTGELFF.

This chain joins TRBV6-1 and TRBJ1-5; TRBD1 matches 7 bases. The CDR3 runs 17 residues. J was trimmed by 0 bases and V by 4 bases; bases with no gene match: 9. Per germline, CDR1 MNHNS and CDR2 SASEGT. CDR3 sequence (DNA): TGTGCCAGCAGTGCGCGGGACAGCTCGTATAGCAATCAGCCCCAGCATTTT. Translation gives CASSARDSSYSNQPQHF.

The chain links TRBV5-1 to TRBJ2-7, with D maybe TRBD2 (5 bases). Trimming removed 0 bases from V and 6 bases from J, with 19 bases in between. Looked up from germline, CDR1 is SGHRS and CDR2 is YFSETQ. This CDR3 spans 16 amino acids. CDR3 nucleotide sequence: TGCGCCAGCAGCTTGGCGGAAACCCGGGATTTGCTCGAGCAGTACTTC. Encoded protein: CASSLAETRDLLEQYF.